Listed here are 26 T cell receptor beta chains from one sample, sequenced in a study of shared clonotypes between healthy human individuals. The data were produced by immunoSEQ multiplex PCR, yet TCRdb's version contains in-frame clones alone and is incomplete. The table has some 380,000 clones, approximately 96% seen once. The sample taken for sequencing was memory CD8+ T cells sorted from blood. The subset here: CD45RO+ cells pooled with CCR7-negative TemRA cells. These receptors were collected from a man aged 25-45 years in good health.

The chain couples TRBV7-8 to TRBJ1-1; possibly TRBD1 for D (5 bases). CDR1 and CDR2 (germline): SGHVS, FQNEAQ. The CDR3 has 13 amino acids. Trimming pared 0 bases from V and 11 bases from J, leaving 13 bases between. The CDR3 is CASSLAVGPEAFF. The CDR3 region has the DNA TGTGCCAGCAGCTTAGCGGTGGGGCCCGAGGCTTTCTTT.

The J gene is TRBJ2-3, the V gene TRBV5-4; 7 bases line up with TRBD2. J gave up 5 bases and V 7 bases, and 13 bases lay outside the gene matches. Looked up from germline, CDR1 is SGHNT and CDR2 is YYREEE (reference sequence). The CDR3 runs 15 residues. CDR3 loop: CASHWWGGNGDTQYF. The CDR3 nucleotides are TGTGCCAGCCACTGGTGGGGAGGGAATGGAGATACGCAGTATTTT.

J is TRBJ2-7 and V is TRBV5-4; 8 positions match TRBD1. Germline-derived CDR1 and CDR2 are SGHNT and YYREEE (reference sequence). V lost 4 bases and J lost 2; bases outside the gene matches: 8. The CDR3 is 15 residues long. The CDR3 protein is CASSAWDRSTYEQYF. In nucleotides, the CDR3 is TGTGCCAGCAGCGCCTGGGACAGGTCAACCTACGAGCAGTACTTC.

The chain recombines TRBV10-1 with TRBJ2-2; D might be TRBD2 (6 bases). Trimming shortened V by 8 bases and J by 0 bases, and 13 bases separated the two germline ends. This CDR3 contains 15 residues. Germline-derived CDR1 and CDR2 are WNHNN and SYGVQD (reference sequence). CDR3: CASADGSANTGELFF. The CDR3 DNA follows: TGCGCCAGCGCCGACGGGAGCGCGAACACCGGGGAGCTGTTTTTT.

The J gene is TRBJ1-3, the V gene TRBV2, with a tentative D call TRBD1 (6 bases). CDR3 length equals 14 residues. V was shortened by 4 bases and J by 2 bases, with 9 bases between the two germline ends. Per the germline V gene, CDR1 is SNHLY and CDR2 is FYNNEI. The CDR3 sequence: CASSGGGAGNTIYF. The CDR3, as DNA: TGTGCCAGCAGTGGAGGGGGGGCTGGAAACACCATATATTTT.

V and J are TRBV11-2 and TRBJ1-3, with 7 bases lining up with TRBD1. The germline V gene encodes CDR1 SGHAT and CDR2 FQNNGV. The trim removed 3 bases at V and 0 bases at J, leaving 2 bases unmatched. This CDR3 is 15 amino acids long. DNA of the CDR3: TGTGCCAGCAGCTTCAGGGACAGCTCTGGAAACACCATATATTTT. It codes for CASSFRDSSGNTIYF.

This chain connects TRBV27 to TRBJ1-1, with a weak D call TRBD1 (5 bases). Trimming took off 6 bases at V and 3 bases at J, with 17 bases between the two ends. The CDR3 contains 15 residues. Looked up from germline, CDR1 is MNHEY and CDR2 is SMNVEV (reference sequence). The chain's CDR3 is CASSLRPGVYTEAFF. CDR3 bases: TGTGCCAGCAGCCTACGTCCGGGGGTTTACACTGAAGCTTTCTTT.

The rearrangement links TRBV6-1 to TRBJ2-5; TRBD2 matches 12 bases. CDR3 length: 17 amino acids. Germline V CDR1 and CDR2: MNHNS, SASEGT. The V and J ends lost 4 bases and 5 bases, in that order; junction bases with no gene match: 11. This CDR3 reads CASSAIPSGRAGETQYF. As DNA, the CDR3 is TGTGCCAGCAGTGCCATCCCTAGCGGGAGGGCCGGGGAGACCCAGTACTTC.

This chain links TRBV11-2 with TRBJ2-7, with D perhaps matching TRBD2 (6 bases). CDR1 and CDR2 from the germline V gene are SGHAT and FQNNGV. Deletions cut 1 base from V and 3 bases from J, with 10 bases between. The CDR3 runs to 14 residues. The CDR3 DNA reads as TGTGCCAGCAGCTTAGGTAGCGGTAACTACGAGCAGTACTTC. Translation gives CASSLGSGNYEQYF.

Only one count was recorded for this clone. The chain joins TRBV4-1 to TRBJ2-3; TRBD2 aligns across 7 bases. V shed 7 bases and J 5 bases; nucleotides not matched to a gene: 3. Looked up from germline, CDR1 is MGHRA and CDR2 is YSYEKL. This CDR3 has 12 residues. CDR3 DNA sequence: TGCGCCAGCAAGTCGGGGGGAGATACGCAGTATTTT. It is translated as CASKSGGDTQYF.

The DNA of the CDR3 is TGTGCCAGCAGCGAGGGGGGATCCGAGCGGGAGGGCCGATCGGGAGAGACCCAGTACTTC. It is translated as CASSEGGSEREGRSGETQYF. This chain joins TRBV9 and TRBJ2-5; 10 nucleotides line up with TRBD2. V was pared by 3 bases and J by 4 bases, with 21 bases of the junction left unmatched. This CDR3 has 20 amino acids. Germline CDR1 and CDR2: SGDLS and YYNGEE.

The chain employs TRBV19 and TRBJ1-2; 10 bases fit TRBD1. Germline trimming cut 10 bases from V and 5 bases from J; bases unmatched to any gene: 4. The length of the CDR3 is 12 residues. Germline CDR1 LNHDA, CDR2 SQIVND (reference sequence). The CDR3, as DNA: TGTGCCACTTGGGACAGGGGTTATGGCTACACCTTC. Residues: CATWDRGYGYTF.

V gene TRBV30 combines with J gene TRBJ2-7; no firm D call. Germline loops: CDR1 GTSNPN, CDR2 SVGIG (reference sequence). The ends were cut back, 6 bases at V and 4 bases at J, with 10 bases in the middle. The CDR3 runs 11 residues. CDR3 amino acids: CACTAYYEQYF. CDR3 DNA: TGTGCCTGTACCGCCTATTACGAGCAGTACTTC.

The chain has TRBV4-2 and TRBJ2-1; 8 nucleotides match TRBD2. CDR1 is LGHNA, CDR2 YNFKEQ, per germline. The CDR3 is 19 residues long. Trimming cost V 0 bases and J 4 bases; bases outside gene matches: 14. Here the CDR3 reads CASSQEDTQTSGGYNEQFF. CDR3 sequence (DNA): TGTGCCAGCAGCCAAGAGGATACCCAAACTAGCGGAGGTTACAATGAGCAGTTCTTC.

The rearrangement links TRBV28 to TRBJ1-4; no clear D gene. Trimming shortened V by 1 base and J by 5 bases, and 5 bases separated the two germline ends. The germline V gene has CDR1 MDHEN and CDR2 SYDVKM. The CDR3 is 13 amino acids. CDR3: CASSLSLNEKLFF. DNA of the CDR3: TGTGCCAGCAGTTTATCCCTCAATGAAAAACTGTTTTTT.

The chain links TRBV11-2 to TRBJ2-1, with TRBD2 as a possible D gene (6 bases). V dropped 0 bases and J dropped 7 bases, with 22 bases sitting between them. CDR1 and CDR2 (germline): SGHAT, FQNNGV. The CDR3 has 18 residues. The CDR3 loop is CASSLDSLKAWRGNEQFF. The CDR3 nucleotides read TGTGCCAGCAGCTTAGATTCCCTTAAAGCCTGGCGGGGAAATGAGCAGTTCTTC.

V is TRBV7-3 and J is TRBJ2-3; D is undetermined. Trimming left V 5 bases short and J 0 bases short, with 9 bases between. The CDR3 totals 14 residues. Looked up from germline, CDR1 is SGHTA and CDR2 is FQGTGA. CDR3 bases: TGTGCCAGCAGCGCCCAACCTAGCACAGATACGCAGTATTTT. It encodes CASSAQPSTDTQYF.

This chain links TRBV10-3 with TRBJ2-7; D call uncertain. This CDR3 is 12 amino acids long. Deletions cut 0 bases from V and 7 bases from J, with 7 bases between. CDR1 and CDR2 (germline): ENHRY, SYGVKD. CDR3 residues: CAISESLGEQYF. DNA for the CDR3: TGTGCCATCAGTGAGTCCCTAGGGGAGCAGTACTTC.

The CDR3 region is CAISEEGSGELFF. The CDR3 DNA reads TGTGCCATCAGTGAGGAGGGCTCCGGGGAGCTGTTTTTT. The genes are TRBV10-3 and TRBJ2-2; the D gene is possibly TRBD2 (5 bases). CDR3 length: 13 amino acids. Trimming stripped 2 bases from V and 6 bases from J, with 7 bases between. Germline CDR1 reads ENHRY; CDR2 reads SYGVKD.

The chain links TRBV9 to TRBJ2-7, with 9 positions matching TRBD2. CDR1 is SGDLS and CDR2 is YYNGEE in the germline V gene. This CDR3 region has 14 residues. V was pared by 2 bases and J by 5 bases, with 5 bases of the junction left unmatched. This CDR3 reads CASSVSGSLHEQYF. CDR3 in DNA: TGTGCCAGCAGCGTTAGCGGGAGTCTCCACGAGCAGTACTTC. The whole variable domain, filled in from reference TRBV9 and TRBJ2-7, reads DSGVTQTPKHLITATGQRVTLRCSPRSGDLSVYWYQQSLDQGLQFLIQYYNGEERAKGNILERFSAQQFPDLHSELNLSSLELGDSALYFCASSVSGSLHEQYFGPGTRLTVT.

The chain carries TRBV19 and TRBJ1-2, with unresolved D. There are 11 residues in the CDR3. Trimming took off 11 bases at V and 3 bases at J, with 10 bases between the two ends. CDR1 and CDR2 from the germline V gene are LNHDA and SQIVND (reference sequence). Here the CDR3 reads CAGRRYYGYTF. DNA of the CDR3: TGTGCCGGCCGTAGGTACTATGGCTACACCTTC.

The chain has TRBV11-2 and TRBJ2-7, with D uncertain. V lost 2 bases and J 2 bases, leaving 7 bases between the germline ends. The CDR3 has 13 amino acids. The germline CDR1 and CDR2 sequences are SGHAT and FQNNGV. Here the CDR3 DNA reads TGTGCCAGCAGCTTACCAGACACCTACGAGCAGTACTTC. This codes for CASSLPDTYEQYF.

The CDR3 DNA is TGCGCCAGCAGCCCGACCGTGACTAGCGGGAGTTACAATGAGCAGTTCTTC. Encoded protein: CASSPTVTSGSYNEQFF. The V call is TRBV5-1, the J call TRBJ2-1, with 12 bases lining up with TRBD2. Germline-derived CDR1 and CDR2 are SGHRS and YFSETQ. The CDR3 is 17 residues long. V gave up 4 bases and J gave up 4 bases; unmatched junction bases: 9. The full variable domain, with the rest looked up from reference TRBV5-1 and TRBJ2-1, is KAGVTQTPRYLIKTRGQQVTLSCSPISGHRSVSWYQQTPGQGLQFLFEYFSETQRNKGNFPGRFSGRQFSNSRSEMNVSTLELGDSALYLCASSPTVTSGSYNEQFFGPGTRLTVL.

V gene TRBV11-2 combines with J gene TRBJ2-7; the match to TRBD2 covers 8 bases. CDR3 length: 14 residues. Germline V gene data show CDR1 as SGHAT and CDR2 as FQNNGV. With V trimmed by 2 bases and J by 6 bases, 6 bases remained unmatched. The CDR3 nucleotides are TGTGCCAGCAGCTTAATTACGGGAGGGGGCGAGCAGTACTTC. As protein: CASSLITGGGEQYF.

This rearrangement joins TRBV11-3 to TRBJ2-1; no reliable D call. Trimming stripped 3 bases from V and 4 bases from J, with 13 bases between. CDR1 and CDR2 (germline): SGHNT, YENEEA. The CDR3 sequence is 15 residues long. Here the CDR3 reads CASSFEPRPYNEQFF. The CDR3, as DNA: TGTGCCAGCAGCTTCGAGCCCCGGCCTTACAATGAGCAGTTCTTC. The full variable domain, completed using reference TRBV11-3 and TRBJ2-1, is EAGVVQSPRYKIIEKKQPVAFWCNPISGHNTLYWYLQNLGQGPELLIRYENEEAVDDSQLPKDRFSAERLKGVDSTLKIQPAELGDSAVYLCASSFEPRPYNEQFFGPGTRLTVL.

The chain links TRBV2 to TRBJ2-5; 7 positions match TRBD1. Germline CDR1 and CDR2: SNHLY and FYNNEI. Unmatched junction bases numbered 10, after V lost 6 bases and J lost 0 bases. The CDR3 totals 16 residues. Here the CDR3 DNA reads TGTGCCAGCAGGAGAACCGGGACAGCGTACCAAGAGACCCAGTACTTC. Translated, it gives CASRRTGTAYQETQYF. The complete variable domain, with remaining parts taken from reference TRBV2 and TRBJ2-5, reads EPEVTQTPSHQVTQMGQEVILRCVPISNHLYFYWYRQILGQKVEFLVSFYNNEISEKSEIFDDQFSVERPDGSNFTLKIRSTKLEDSAMYFCASRRTGTAYQETQYFGPGTRLLVL.